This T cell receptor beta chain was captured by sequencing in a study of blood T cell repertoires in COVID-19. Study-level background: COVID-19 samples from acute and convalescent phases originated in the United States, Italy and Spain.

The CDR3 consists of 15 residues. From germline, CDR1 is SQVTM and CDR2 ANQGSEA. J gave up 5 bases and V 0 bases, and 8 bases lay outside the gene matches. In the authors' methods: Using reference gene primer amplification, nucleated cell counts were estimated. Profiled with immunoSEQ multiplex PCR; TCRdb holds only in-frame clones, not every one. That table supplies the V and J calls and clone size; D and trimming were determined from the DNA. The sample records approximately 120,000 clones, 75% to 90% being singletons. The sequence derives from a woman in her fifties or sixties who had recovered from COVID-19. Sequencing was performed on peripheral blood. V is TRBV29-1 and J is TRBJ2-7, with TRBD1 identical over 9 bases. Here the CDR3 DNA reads TGCAGCGTTGAAGACCCTTTCGGGACAGGGAACGAGCAGTACTTC. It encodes CSVEDPFGTGNEQYF.